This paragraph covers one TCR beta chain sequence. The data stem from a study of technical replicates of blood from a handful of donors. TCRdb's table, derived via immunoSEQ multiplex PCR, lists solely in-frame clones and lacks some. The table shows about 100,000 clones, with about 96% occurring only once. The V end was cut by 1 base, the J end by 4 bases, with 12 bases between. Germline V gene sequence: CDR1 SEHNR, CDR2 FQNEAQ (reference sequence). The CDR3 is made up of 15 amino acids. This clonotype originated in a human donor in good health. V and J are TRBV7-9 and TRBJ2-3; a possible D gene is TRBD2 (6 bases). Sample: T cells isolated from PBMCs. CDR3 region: CASSLGGGIADTQYF. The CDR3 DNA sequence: TGTGCCAGCAGCTTAGGGGGCGGGATAGCAGATACGCAGTATTTT.